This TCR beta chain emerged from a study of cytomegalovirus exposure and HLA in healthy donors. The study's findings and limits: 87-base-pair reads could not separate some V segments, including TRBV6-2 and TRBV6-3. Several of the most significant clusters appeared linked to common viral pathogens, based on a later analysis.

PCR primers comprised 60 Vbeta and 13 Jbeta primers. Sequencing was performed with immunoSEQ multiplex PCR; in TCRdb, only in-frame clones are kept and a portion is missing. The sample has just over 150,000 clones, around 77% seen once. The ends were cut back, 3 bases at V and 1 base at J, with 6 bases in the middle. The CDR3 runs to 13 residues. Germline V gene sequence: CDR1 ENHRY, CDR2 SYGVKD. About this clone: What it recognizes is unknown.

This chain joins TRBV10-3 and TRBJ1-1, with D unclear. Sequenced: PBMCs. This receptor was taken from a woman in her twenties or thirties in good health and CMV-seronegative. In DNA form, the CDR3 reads TGTGCCATCAGTGAACGGTCGAACACTGAAGCTTTCTTT. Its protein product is CAISERSNTEAFF.